The next 3 T cell receptor beta chains were all read from a single sample in a study of blood T cell repertoires in COVID-19. Produced via immunoSEQ multiplex PCR; TCRdb's table is partial and in-frame only. Of 55,000 or so clones listed, roughly 89% are singletons. Sequencing was performed on peripheral blood. These TCRs come from a man between 35 and 55 years old with COVID-19, enrolled during active disease.

The V and J genes are TRBV10-1 and TRBJ1-1; D unresolved. The V gene lost 0 bases and the J gene lost 3 bases, with 17 bases spanning the gap. Per the germline V gene, CDR1 is WNHNN and CDR2 is SYGVQD (reference sequence). This CDR3 has 17 residues. Here the CDR3 reads CASSESGGWATDTEAFF. The CDR3 region has the DNA TGCGCCAGCAGTGAGTCTGGAGGGTGGGCTACGGACACTGAAGCTTTCTTT.

This sequence joins TRBV2 and TRBJ2-5, with unresolved D. Germline CDR1 is SNHLY and CDR2 is FYNNEI. The CDR3 has 11 residues. The germline V and J ends were trimmed by 6 bases and 5 bases, with 7 bases remaining between them. The CDR3 coding sequence is TGTGCCAGCAGCCCTCTGGAGACCCAGTACTTC. Protein: CASSPLETQYF. Full variable domain (missing parts from reference TRBV2 and TRBJ2-5): EPEVTQTPSHQVTQMGQEVILRCVPISNHLYFYWYRQILGQKVEFLVSFYNNEISEKSEIFDDQFSVERPDGSNFTLKIRSTKLEDSAMYFCASSPLETQYFGPGTRLLVL.

The CDR3 reads CAISESSGRRNIQYF. In nucleotides, the CDR3 is TGTGCCATCAGTGAGTCTTCCGGTCGCCGAAACATTCAGTACTTC. This chain joins TRBV10-3 and TRBJ2-4; D gene unclear. The V end was cut by 0 bases, the J end by 6 bases, with 12 bases between. CDR3 size: 15 residues. Germline V gene data show CDR1 as ENHRY and CDR2 as SYGVKD.